The 27 T cell receptor beta chains below all came from one sample that was sequenced in a study of CD8 T cells in ankylosing spondylitis. Points from the study as a whole: In ankylosing spondylitis blood, a motif of fewer than 10 highly homologous TCR beta variants appeared characteristic.

No antigen has been identified for these receptors. TCRdb reanalysed the 5' RACE reads using MiXCR and keeps one entry per CDR3 protein. The sample has a few hundred thousand distinct CDR3 sequences, about a fifth seen once. Sequenced input: blood, either unsorted or a sorted T cell fraction (not recorded which). These receptors were obtained from a male donor with ankylosing spondylitis.

In its sample, this clonotype was seen once. The gene calls are TRBV4-2 and TRBJ1-4; D is ambiguous. The CDR3 spans 15 residues. Germline CDR1 is LGHNA and CDR2 is YNFKEQ. The V and J ends lost 5 bases and 8 bases respectively, with 18 bases between them. CDR3 sequence (DNA): TGTGCCAGCAGCTGGCAGGCAGGACGTTGGGAAAAACTGTTTTTT. Translated: CASSWQAGRWEKLFF.

This clonotype was picked up a small number of times. The rearrangement uses TRBV3-1 and TRBJ1-6; D not resolved. The V end lost 0 bases, the J end lost 5 bases, and 8 bases lay between the germline ends. The V gene's germline CDR1 is LGHDT and CDR2 YNNKEL (reference sequence). The CDR3 runs to 15 residues. The CDR3: CASSQDLRNNSPLHF. The CDR3 coding sequence is TGTGCCAGCAGCCAAGATTTACGGAATAATTCACCCCTCCACTTT.

The chain is built from TRBV6-2 or TRBV6-3 and TRBJ2-5; 8 bases fit TRBD2. The CDR3 runs to 15 residues. Per germline, CDR1 MNHEY and CDR2 SVGEGT. Trimming at V came to 2 bases and at J to 5 bases, leaving 7 bases not matched to a gene. The CDR3: CASSYAGGLIETQYF. The CDR3 DNA reads TGTGCCAGCAGTTACGCGGGGGGACTGATCGAGACCCAGTACTTC.

Regarding this clonotype: The conserved closing phenylalanine or tryptophan is absent in this CDR3, likely reflecting a read error. This chain links TRBV7-7 with TRBJ2-2; maybe TRBD1 (5 bases). This CDR3 is 15 amino acids long. Germline loops: CDR1 SSHAT, CDR2 FNYEAQ (reference sequence). The CDR3 DNA follows: TGTGCTAGCAGCCCGACAGCATCGAACACCGGGGAGCTGTTTTAT. Its translation is CASSPTASNTGELFY.

This rearrangement joins TRBV20-1 to TRBJ1-5, with unresolved D. The V end lost 5 bases, the J end lost 3 bases, and 11 bases lay between the germline ends. The CDR3 has 13 residues. Per germline, CDR1 DFQATT and CDR2 SNEGSKA (reference sequence). The CDR3 sequence: CSAGRANNQPQHF. The CDR3 DNA reads as TGCAGTGCTGGCCGGGCCAACAATCAGCCCCAGCATTTT.

The rearrangement uses TRBV28 and TRBJ1-5, with 7 bases lining up with TRBD1. The CDR3 covers 17 residues. The junction had 9 bases not matched to a gene; V was cut back by 4 bases and J by 0 bases. CDR1 is MDHEN and CDR2 is SYDVKM in the germline V gene. The CDR3 DNA reads TGTGCCAGCAGTTCCCCCGGGACAGAGTATAGCAATCAGCCCCAGCATTTT. It codes for CASSSPGTEYSNQPQHF.

This clonotype was seen only a few times. The J gene is TRBJ1-3, the V gene TRBV7-9; maybe TRBD1 (6 bases). Germline V gene data show CDR1 as SEHNR and CDR2 as FQNEAQ (reference sequence). V was clipped by 5 bases and J by 0 bases, with 8 bases between them. This CDR3 is built from 14 residues. CDR3 nucleotides: TGTGCCAGCAGCCGGGACACCTCTGGAAACACCATATATTTT. Translation: CASSRDTSGNTIYF.

This chain joins TRBV4-1 and TRBJ1-5; weak D call: TRBD1 (6 bases). Germline loops: CDR1 MGHRA, CDR2 YSYEKL. Trimming took 0 bases from V and 0 from J, leaving 9 bases between them. CDR3 length: 16 amino acids. CDR3 nucleotides: TGCGCCAGCAGCCAAGAGGGGGCGGATAGCAATCAGCCCCAGCATTTT. Amino acids: CASSQEGADSNQPQHF.

In its sample, this clonotype was seen many times. V usage is TRBV4-1 and J usage is TRBJ2-5; TRBD2 might be the D (5 bases). V gave up 1 base and J gave up 5 bases, with 14 bases separating them. Germline CDR1 is MGHRA and CDR2 is YSYEKL. CDR3 length equals 15 residues. The CDR3 is CASSQGWGVGETQYF. The CDR3 DNA reads as TGCGCCAGCAGCCAAGGTTGGGGAGTCGGGGAGACCCAGTACTTC.

J is TRBJ1-2 and V is TRBV20-1, with D tentatively TRBD1 (6 bases). This CDR3 has 14 residues. V was clipped by 6 bases and J by 7 bases, with 21 bases between them. Germline CDR1 is DFQATT and CDR2 is SNEGSKA (reference sequence). The CDR3 loop is CSAEFNREVVGYTF. CDR3 nucleotides: TGCAGTGCCGAGTTTAACAGGGAGGTTGTTGGCTACACCTTC.

The J gene is TRBJ2-7, the V gene TRBV4-3, with D maybe TRBD1 (6 bases). The CDR3 sequence is 16 residues long. Trimming pared 0 bases from V and 3 bases from J, leaving 15 bases between. Looked up from germline, CDR1 is LGHNA and CDR2 is YSLEER. This chain's CDR3 is CASSQDPSEQGYEQYF. CDR3 DNA: TGCGCCAGCAGCCAAGACCCCTCGGAACAGGGCTACGAGCAGTACTTC.

The rearrangement links TRBV20-1 to TRBJ1-2; a weak D match, TRBD1 (5 bases). Per the germline V gene, CDR1 is DFQATT and CDR2 is SNEGSKA (reference sequence). V lost 1 base, J lost 7 bases, and 13 bases lay in between. This CDR3 is 13 amino acids long. The chain's CDR3 is CSARGQGILGYTF. DNA of the CDR3: TGCAGTGCTAGAGGCCAGGGAATTCTTGGCTACACCTTC.

The rearrangement joins TRBV12-3 or TRBV12-4 to TRBJ2-2, with 9 bases identical to TRBD1. CDR3 size: 14 residues. Trimming cost V 7 bases and J 8 bases; bases outside gene matches: 8. The DNA for the CDR3 is TGTGCCAGCAAAGGGACAGGGCAACGGGGGGAGCTGTTTTTT. It specifies CASKGTGQRGELFF.

A few counts support this clonotype. The J gene is TRBJ2-1, the V gene TRBV27; TRBD2 matches at 14 bases. Germline V gene sequence: CDR1 MNHEY, CDR2 SMNVEV (reference sequence). The junction had 19 bases not matched to a gene; V was cut back by 10 bases and J by 8 bases. There are 18 residues in the CDR3. CDR3 bases: TGTGCCATCGGAAATTCCCCCCGACTAGCGGGAGGGCCAGATGAGCAGTTCTTC. It yields the protein CAIGNSPRLAGGPDEQFF.

A few counts support this clonotype. This chain links TRBV20-1 with TRBJ2-1; 12 bases align to TRBD2. This CDR3 comprises 14 residues. The V gene's germline CDR1 is DFQATT and CDR2 SNEGSKA (reference sequence). V shed 6 bases and J 6 bases; nucleotides not matched to a gene: 6. The CDR3 coding sequence is TGCAGTGCCCCGCCTAGCGGGAGGGTCAATGAGCAGTTCTTC. Translation: CSAPPSGRVNEQFF.

This clonotype was counted only a few times. This chain uses TRBV5-5 with TRBJ2-7, with 11 bases matching TRBD2. The germline V gene encodes CDR1 SGHKS and CDR2 YYEKEE (reference sequence). CDR3 size: 14 residues. V was clipped by 4 bases and J by 3 bases; unmatched bases: 3. CDR3 DNA sequence: TGTGCCAGCAGCGTGACTAGCGGGGTCTACGAGCAGTACTTC. This gives the protein CASSVTSGVYEQYF.

This rearrangement joins TRBV4-2 to TRBJ2-7, with D possibly matching TRBD1 (5 bases). Trimming removed 3 bases from V and 2 bases from J, with 17 bases in between. This CDR3 spans 16 amino acids. Germline values: CDR1 LGHNA, CDR2 YNFKEQ. CDR3 in DNA: TGTGCCAGCAGCCAGGCCGCAGGGTCCTACGCCTACGAGCAGTACTTC. Translating it yields CASSQAAGSYAYEQYF.

The chain combines TRBV9 with TRBJ1-1; D perhaps matches TRBD1 (5 bases). The CDR3 is 17 amino acids. Trimming removed 0 bases from V and 0 bases from J, with 15 bases in between. Germline V gene sequence: CDR1 SGDLS, CDR2 YYNGEE. CDR3 loop: CASSVGVGVTVNTEAFF. CDR3 sequence (DNA): TGTGCCAGCAGCGTAGGAGTAGGGGTAACCGTGAACACTGAAGCTTTCTTT.

The sample holds a few counts of this clonotype. V is TRBV11-2 and J is TRBJ2-3; maybe TRBD1 (6 bases). V lost 10 bases and J 1 base, leaving 21 bases between the germline ends. The CDR3 has 16 amino acids. The V gene's germline CDR1 is SGHAT and CDR2 FQNNGV. CDR3 protein: CATRRTGTFGTDTQYF. The CDR3 DNA reads as TGTGCCACCAGAAGAACAGGGACCTTCGGCACAGATACGCAGTATTTT.

This clonotype was detected a few times. V usage is TRBV20-1 and J usage is TRBJ2-6; D is possibly TRBD2 (6 bases). Trimming removed 5 bases from V and 4 bases from J, with 12 bases in between. The CDR3 extends over 14 amino acids. Germline-derived CDR1 and CDR2 are DFQATT and SNEGSKA (reference sequence). CDR3 in amino acids: CSAFGGSGANVLTF. The CDR3 coding sequence is TGCAGTGCTTTCGGGGGAAGCGGGGCCAACGTCCTGACTTTC.

The chain recombines TRBV5-1 with TRBJ2-7; D possibly corresponds to TRBD2 (6 bases). Germline V gives CDR1 SGHRS, CDR2 YFSETQ. This CDR3 comprises 15 residues. V was trimmed by 0 bases and J by 4 bases, leaving 14 bases between them. CDR3 coding DNA: TGCGCCAGCAGCTTGGGGTCGGGAGACGGGTACGAGCAGTACTTC. It specifies CASSLGSGDGYEQYF.

This clonotype was detected a few times. The CDR3, as DNA: TGTGCCAGCAGTTTAAGGTCAGGGGGCGCCGGGCAGCCCCAGCATTTT. This sequence encodes CASSLRSGGAGQPQHF. This chain uses TRBV12-3 or TRBV12-4 with TRBJ1-5; 8 bases line up with TRBD1. There are 16 residues in the CDR3. J lost 7 bases, V lost 2 bases, and 10 bases had no gene match.

The chain has TRBV11-2 and TRBJ2-2, with 10 bases matching TRBD2. The CDR3 contains 17 residues. Germline loops: CDR1 SGHAT, CDR2 FQNNGV. J was trimmed by 7 bases and V by 0 bases; bases with no gene match: 8. The CDR3 spells CASSLEGLAGAGGELFF. In DNA, the CDR3 is TGTGCCAGCAGCTTAGAAGGTCTAGCGGGAGCCGGCGGGGAGCTGTTTTTT.

This clonotype was counted a few times. CDR3 DNA sequence: TGTGCCAGCAGTTTCACCAGGGGCACTAGCGGTCATCAGCCCCAGCATTTT. This translates into CASSFTRGTSGHQPQHF. The chain links TRBV12-3 or TRBV12-4 to TRBJ1-5; D might be TRBD1 (6 bases). V was cut by 3 bases and J by 5 bases, with 20 bases left in between. This CDR3 has 17 amino acids.

Ten or more counts support this clonotype. CDR3 nucleotides: TGTGCCAGCAGGGGGGACAGCTACGAGCAGTACTTC. Amino acid sequence: CASRGDSYEQYF. The rearrangement joins TRBV12-3 or TRBV12-4 to TRBJ2-7; 7 nucleotides match TRBD1. The length of the CDR3 is 12 residues. Trimming took 6 bases from V and 3 from J; bases not matched to a gene: 2.

A few counts support this clonotype. The genes are TRBV12-3 or TRBV12-4 and TRBJ2-1, with 9 bases lining up with TRBD2. The CDR3 consists of 14 residues. Trimming took 4 bases from V and 7 from J; bases not matched to a gene: 5. The CDR3 nucleotides read TGTGCCAGCAGTTCCTCTAGCGGGAAGAATGAGCAGTTCTTC. This gives the protein CASSSSSGKNEQFF.

The chain has TRBV5-1 and TRBJ1-6; D is perhaps TRBD1 (5 bases). Trimming cost V 3 bases and J 10 bases, with 14 bases left between them. The CDR3 length is 14 residues. Germline CDR1 reads SGHRS; CDR2 reads YFSETQ. The CDR3 sequence: CASSWGHEGSPLHF. In DNA, the CDR3 is TGCGCCAGCAGCTGGGGCCACGAGGGATCACCCCTCCACTTT.